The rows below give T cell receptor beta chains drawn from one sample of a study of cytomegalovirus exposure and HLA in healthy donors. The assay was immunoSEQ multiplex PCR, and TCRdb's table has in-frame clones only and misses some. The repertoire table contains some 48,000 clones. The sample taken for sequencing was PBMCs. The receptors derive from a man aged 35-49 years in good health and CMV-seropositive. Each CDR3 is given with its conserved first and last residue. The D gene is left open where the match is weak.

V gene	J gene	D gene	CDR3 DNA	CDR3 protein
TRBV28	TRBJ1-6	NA	TGTGCCACTGGAGTCACGAATAATTCACCCCTCCACTTT	CATGVTNNSPLHF
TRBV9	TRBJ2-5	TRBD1	TGTGCCAGCAGCGGAACAGGGGAAGGAGAGACCCAGTACTTC	CASSGTGEGETQYF
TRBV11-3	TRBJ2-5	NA	TGTGCCAGCAGCTCCACAGACGCCGGACAAGAGACCCAGTACTTC	CASSSTDAGQETQYF
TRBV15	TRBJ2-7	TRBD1	TGTGCCACCAGCAGGGACAGGGGGTCCTACGAGCAGTACTTC	CATSRDRGSYEQYF
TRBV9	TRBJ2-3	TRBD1	TGTGCCAGCAGCCGGACAGGGTTCATGGCAGATACGCAGTATTTT	CASSRTGFMADTQYF
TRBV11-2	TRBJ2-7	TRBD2	TGTGCCAGCAGCTTCCCTAGCGGGGCGGGGGACTACGAGCAGTACTTC	CASSFPSGAGDYEQYF
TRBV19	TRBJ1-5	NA	TGTGCCAGTAGTATAGCCACAGATCAGCCCCAGCATTTT	CASSIATDQPQHF
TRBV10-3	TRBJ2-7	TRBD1	TGTGCCCTACAGGGGACCTCCTACGAGCAGTACTTC	CALQGTSYEQYF
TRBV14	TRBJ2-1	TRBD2	TGTGCCAGCAGCCCCCTTACGGGGGGGGACAATGAGCAGTTCTTC	CASSPLTGGDNEQFF
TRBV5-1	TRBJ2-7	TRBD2	TGCGCCAGCAGCCTAAGGGTCAGGGGGCGTAAGAAAGCGGGAGGGCCGGGGGAGCAGTACTTC	CASSLRVRGRKKAGGPGEQYF
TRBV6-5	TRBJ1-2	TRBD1	TGTGCCAGCAGTAAGGGGGACAGGGGAGGCTATGGCTACACCTTC	CASSKGDRGGYGYTF
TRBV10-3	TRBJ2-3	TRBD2	TGTGCCATCAGTGACACGACCGGGACTAGCGGGGTTAGCACAGATACGCAGTATTTT	CAISDTTGTSGVSTDTQYF
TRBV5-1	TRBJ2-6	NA	TGCGCCAGTACAGACGGCAGCTCTGGGGCCAACGTCCTGACTTTC	CASTDGSSGANVLTF
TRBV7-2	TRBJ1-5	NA	TGTGCCAGCAGCTTAGGGCAGGGTTATCAGCCCCAGCATTTT	CASSLGQGYQPQHF
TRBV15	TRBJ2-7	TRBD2	TGTGCCACCAGCAGACCAACAGCGGGGGCCTACGAGCAGTACTTC	CATSRPTAGAYEQYF
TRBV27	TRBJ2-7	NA	TGTGCCAGCAGTTTACAGGGTGGCGAGCAGTACTTC	CASSLQGGEQYF
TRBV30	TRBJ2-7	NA	TGTGCCTGGAGAGCAGCCGGGACTTCGGAGAGCGAGCAGTACTTC	CAWRAAGTSESEQYF
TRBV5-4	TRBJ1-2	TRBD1	TGTGCCAGCAGCTATTTGGACAGGGGTGACTATGGCTACACCTTC	CASSYLDRGDYGYTF
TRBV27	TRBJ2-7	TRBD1	TGTGCCAGCAGTTTCCGGACAGGGTCCTACGAGCAGTACTTC	CASSFRTGSYEQYF
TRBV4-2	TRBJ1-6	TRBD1	TGTGCCAGCAGCCAAGAGATTACAGGGGGTAGGGGTAATTCACCCCTCCACTTT	CASSQEITGGRGNSPLHF
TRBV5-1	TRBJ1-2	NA	TGCGCCAGCAGCGGGGACATCGGAGACTATGGCTACACCTTC	CASSGDIGDYGYTF
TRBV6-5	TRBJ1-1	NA	TGTGCCAGCAGTCCCGGACACGTAGCTGAAGCTTTCTTT	CASSPGHVAEAFF
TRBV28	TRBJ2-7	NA	TGTGCCAGCAGTCTTGACAACTCCTACGAGCAGTACTTC	CASSLDNSYEQYF